Below, 10 T cell receptor beta chains from the same sample are listed, as sequenced in a study of vaccination effects on CD4 cells after COVID-19. Sequencing used immunoSEQ multiplex PCR; TCRdb keeps in-frame clones, though not all of them. The sample comprises 78,000 or so clones, about four fifths of which are singletons, and over 9.5% rests with the top ten. ViraFEST used viral peptide pools to expand antigen-specific CD4+ T cells before sequencing. Researchers isolated CD4+ T cells once less than 13 days of culture had elapsed. None of these healthy vaccinees had been infected with SARS-CoV-2 before vaccination. These receptors' antigens are unknown. The sequences come from CD4+ T cells from PBMCs cultured with SARS-CoV-2 spike peptides, collected before COVID-19 vaccination. The source of these receptors is a human donor who received a COVID-19 vaccine.

This chain connects TRBV6-1 to TRBJ1-2; D uncertain. This CDR3 contains 15 residues. Germline V CDR1 and CDR2: MNHNS, SASEGT. Trimming stripped 1 base from V and 4 bases from J, with 13 bases between. The CDR3 bases are TGTGCCAGCAGTGAAGATGGCCGAACTATCTATGGCTACACCTTC. It codes for CASSEDGRTIYGYTF.

V and J are TRBV10-3 and TRBJ2-3; D possibly corresponds to TRBD1 (5 bases). Germline lookup yields CDR1 ENHRY and CDR2 SYGVKD. This CDR3 has 14 amino acids. Deletions cut 5 bases from V and 2 bases from J, with 11 bases between. In DNA form, the CDR3 reads TGTGCCATCAGTTCCCGACAGAACACAGATACGCAGTATTTT. This translates into CAISSRQNTDTQYF.

This chain connects TRBV27 to TRBJ2-3; D uncertain. Germline assignment: CDR1 MNHEY and CDR2 SMNVEV (reference sequence). V was cut by 10 bases and J by 4 bases, with 21 bases left in between. The CDR3 is made up of 15 amino acids. CDR3 nucleotide sequence: TGTGCCACCAAAGGCCGCTCAAACGCACCAGATACGCAGTATTTT. It is translated as CATKGRSNAPDTQYF.

This chain joins TRBV2 and TRBJ1-5, with TRBD1 identical over 9 bases. CDR1 is SNHLY, CDR2 FYNNEI, per germline. J lost 5 bases, V lost 5 bases, and 4 bases had no gene match. The CDR3 consists of 14 residues. The chain's CDR3 is CASSSGQGYQPQHF. The CDR3 DNA is TGTGCCAGCAGTTCGGGACAGGGTTATCAGCCCCAGCATTTT.

The chain uses TRBV29-1 and TRBJ2-4, with 7 bases matching TRBD1. Per germline, CDR1 SQVTM and CDR2 ANQGSEA. Unmatched junction bases numbered 15, after V lost 7 bases and J lost 0 bases. The CDR3 runs 17 residues. DNA of the CDR3: TGCAGCGCTTGGGGACAGCCTGACTCAATAGCCAAAAACATTCAGTACTTC. It translates to CSAWGQPDSIAKNIQYF.

This rearrangement joins TRBV9 to TRBJ2-3; 7 positions match TRBD1. The CDR3 sequence is 16 residues long. CDR1 and CDR2 (germline): SGDLS, YYNGEE. V lost 2 bases, J lost 2 bases, and 8 bases stayed unmatched. The CDR3 loop reads CASSVRQGLPTDTQYF. The CDR3 nucleotides are TGTGCCAGCAGCGTGAGACAGGGCCTACCCACAGATACGCAGTATTTT.

The J gene is TRBJ2-3, the V gene TRBV10-3, with TRBD2 identical over 9 bases. Germline V lookup: CDR1 ENHRY, CDR2 SYGVKD. This CDR3 contains 18 residues. J lost 3 bases, V lost 6 bases, and 16 bases had no gene match. The CDR3 sequence is CAISQWGGASGETDTQYF. CDR3 coding DNA: TGTGCCATCAGCCAGTGGGGGGGGGCTAGCGGGGAAACAGATACGCAGTATTTT.

This chain uses TRBV4-1 with TRBJ1-4, with D uncertain. Germline values: CDR1 MGHRA, CDR2 YSYEKL. The CDR3 consists of 12 residues. Trimming took 1 base from V and 7 from J, leaving 4 bases between them. CDR3 in DNA: TGCGCCAGCAGCCAAGTGAGTGAAAAACTGTTTTTT. Encoded protein: CASSQVSEKLFF.

The chain joins TRBV3-1 (or the pseudogene TRBV3-2) to TRBJ2-1; D may be TRBD2 (7 bases). The CDR3 is made up of 15 amino acids. Germline-derived CDR1 and CDR2 are LGHDT and YNNKEL (reference sequence). V lost 6 bases to trimming and J lost 4 bases, with 16 bases between them. Here the CDR3 DNA reads TGTGCCAGCAGACACCGGGGGGCCTCGTACAATGAGCAGTTCTTC. Translation: CASRHRGASYNEQFF.

The V and J genes are TRBV18 and TRBJ2-1; D is perhaps TRBD1 (7 bases). Germline V gene sequence: CDR1 KGHSH, CDR2 LQKENI. V lost 1 base to trimming and J lost 5 bases, with 15 bases between them. The CDR3 consists of 16 residues. CDR3 in DNA: TGTGCCAGCTCACCACTTCGGGCAGGGGGGAACAATGAGCAGTTCTTC. It codes for CASSPLRAGGNNEQFF. The full variable domain, completed using reference TRBV18 and TRBJ2-1, is NAGVMQNPRHLVRRRGQEARLRCSPMKGHSHVYWYRQLPEEGLKFMVYLQKENIIDESGMPKERFSAEFPKEGPSILRIQQVVRGDSAAYFCASSPLRAGGNNEQFFGPGTRLTVL.